This TCR beta chain originates from a study of T cell responses to AZD1222 COVID-19 vaccine. Study conclusions and caveats: Within unmutated variant regions lay the reported targets of nearly half of spike-specific TCRs. Most donors were white British, females outnumbered males, and clonal diversity was possibly underestimated. A rise in Spike-specific TCR breadth and depth followed two AZD1222 doses.

The data were produced by immunoSEQ multiplex PCR, yet TCRdb's version contains in-frame clones alone and is incomplete. Here the sample spans roughly 140,000 clones, roughly 93% being singletons. Germline CDR1 is ENHRY and CDR2 is SYGVKD. The CDR3 runs 13 residues. Between the trimmed V and J ends, which lost 7 bases and 2 bases, there was a span of 11 bases. Concerning this clone: Its antigen is unidentified.

This chain links TRBV10-3 with TRBJ1-1; D remains unclear. This material consisted of peripheral blood, taken 28 days after the second AZD1222 dose. The sequence derives from an adult who received the AZD1222 COVID-19 vaccine. CDR3 nucleotide sequence: TGTGCCATCAACTCTAACTTTAACACTGAAGCTTTCTTT. It codes for CAINSNFNTEAFF.